The 2 T cell receptor beta chains presented below share a single source sample, sequenced in a study of blood T cells in healthy people across ages. With a J-beta primer mix and a sample-barcoded 5' primer, a second PCR ran about 6 to 11 cycles. One entry per CDR3 protein, called by TCRdb with MiXCR from the 5' RACE reads. The table records about 290,000 distinct CDR3 sequences, 27% of them present only once. The sequencing sample was made of blood. Receptors originate from a woman in her seventies in good health.

This clonotype was recorded a few times. DNA of the CDR3: TGTGCCAGCAGTTCCGGCAGAACTAGCACAGATACGCAGTATTTT. Its translation is CASSSGRTSTDTQYF. This sequence joins TRBV28 and TRBJ2-3; D is unclear. There are 15 residues in the CDR3. Germline V gene sequence: CDR1 MDHEN, CDR2 SYDVKM. V dropped 4 bases and J dropped 0 bases, with 11 bases sitting between them.

This clonotype was seen a handful of times. The V and J genes are TRBV29-1 and TRBJ2-2; 8 bases fit TRBD2. Losses at the gene ends were 2 bases for V and 5 bases for J; bases not matched to a gene: 4. Germline assignment: CDR1 SQVTM and CDR2 ANQGSEA. The CDR3 runs 14 residues. This chain's CDR3 is CSVEHREGTGELFF. DNA of the CDR3: TGCAGCGTTGAACACCGGGAGGGTACCGGGGAGCTGTTTTTT.